Below, 26 T cell receptor beta chains from the same sample are listed, as sequenced in a study of blood T cell repertoires in COVID-19 (TCRdb year 2020). The protocol used for the library was the immunoSEQ multiplex PCR assay. TCRdb re-hosts the immuneACCESS table, in-frame sequences only. Its copies lack some clones; in the studies checked, an unresolved V gene accounts for under half of them, and the cause for the rest is not known. This sample is represented by about 210,000 clones; around 85% of them were singletons. Around 0.7% of the sample is in the top ten clones. The sample comprised peripheral blood. The origin of the receptors is a man in his forties with acute or convalescent COVID-19.

The J gene is TRBJ1-6, the V gene TRBV5-5; no definite D call. The CDR3 extends over 14 amino acids. Trimming took 1 base from V and 7 from J, leaving 9 bases between them. CDR1 and CDR2 from the germline V gene are SGHKS and YYEKEE (reference sequence). The CDR3 DNA follows: TGTGCCAGCAGCTTGATGTTGGGCAATTCACCCCTCCACTTT. This gives the protein CASSLMLGNSPLHF.

Concerning this clone: Distinct nucleotide sequences in the sample also encode this CDR3. The chain has TRBV28 and TRBJ1-2, with 11 bases matching TRBD1. The length of the CDR3 is 15 residues. The ends lost 4 bases at V and 3 bases at J; junction bases unmatched: 4. In germline, CDR1 is MDHEN, CDR2 SYDVKM. The CDR3 sequence: CASSSGQGGDYGYTF. Here the CDR3 DNA reads TGTGCCAGCAGTTCGGGACAGGGGGGTGACTATGGCTACACCTTC.

The CDR3 protein is CASSGQDNQPQHF. As DNA, the CDR3 is TGTGCCAGCTCCGGACAGGACAATCAGCCCCAGCATTTT. This chain links TRBV18 with TRBJ1-5; 7 nucleotides match TRBD1. This CDR3 comprises 13 residues. After removal of 6 bases from V and 3 bases from J, the junction contained 2 bases not matched to a gene. Germline V CDR1 and CDR2: KGHSH, LQKENI. The variable domain in full, completed from reference TRBV18 and TRBJ1-5, reads NAGVMQNPRHLVRRRGQEARLRCSPMKGHSHVYWYRQLPEEGLKFMVYLQKENIIDESGMPKERFSAEFPKEGPSILRIQQVVRGDSAAYFCASSGQDNQPQHFGDGTRLSIL.

This chain links TRBV7-8 with TRBJ2-5; 14 bases line up with TRBD2. Germline values: CDR1 SGHVS, CDR2 FQNEAQ. The trim removed 7 bases at V and 4 bases at J, leaving 17 bases unmatched. This CDR3 comprises 19 residues. The CDR3 loop reads CASKEGKTSGRAFRETQYF. CDR3 DNA: TGTGCCAGCAAGGAGGGGAAGACTAGCGGGAGGGCCTTTCGAGAGACCCAGTACTTC.

The V call is TRBV11-3, the J call TRBJ1-1; the D gene is possibly TRBD1 (5 bases). Germline CDR1 reads SGHNT; CDR2 reads YENEEA. Deletions cut 6 bases from V and 5 bases from J, with 13 bases between. CDR3 size: 13 residues. The CDR3 nucleotides are TGTGCCAGCAGTCAGGGATTGAGGACTGAAGCTTTCTTT. This sequence encodes CASSQGLRTEAFF.

The chain combines TRBV13 with TRBJ2-7; TRBD2 agrees at 9 bases. CDR3 length: 14 amino acids. Germline V CDR1 and CDR2: PRHDT, FYEKMQ (reference sequence). J lost 6 bases, V lost 4 bases, and 7 bases had no gene match. CDR3 coding DNA: TGTGCCAGCAGCTCCGGGACTAGCCCGCCCGAGCAGTACTTC. It specifies CASSSGTSPPEQYF.

V is TRBV11-2 and J is TRBJ1-2, with a tentative D call TRBD1 (6 bases). Germline lookup yields CDR1 SGHAT and CDR2 FQNNGV. This CDR3 has 13 residues. Trimming took 3 bases from V and 6 from J, leaving 11 bases between them. CDR3 protein: CASSFWGQNGYTF. CDR3 in DNA: TGTGCCAGCAGCTTCTGGGGGCAGAATGGCTACACCTTC. Complete variable domain (other parts from reference TRBV11-2 and TRBJ1-2): EAGVAQSPRYKIIEKRQSVAFWCNPISGHATLYWYQQILGQGPKLLIQFQNNGVVDDSQLPKDRFSAERLKGVDSTLKIQPAKLEDSAVYLCASSFWGQNGYTFGSGTRLTVV.

A few counts support this clone. The chain recombines TRBV28 with TRBJ1-2; 9 positions agree with TRBD1. The germline V gene encodes CDR1 MDHEN and CDR2 SYDVKM. This CDR3 region has 13 residues. Germline trimming cut 8 bases from V and 5 bases from J; bases unmatched to any gene: 6. The CDR3 bases are TGTGCCAGCGAGCCGGGACAGGGATATGGCTACACCTTC. As protein: CASEPGQGYGYTF.

V gene TRBV6-2 or TRBV6-3 combines with J gene TRBJ1-6; unclear D gene. Germline V gene data show CDR1 as MNHEY and CDR2 as SVGEGT. Between the trimmed V and J ends, which lost 6 bases and 6 bases, there was a span of 6 bases. The CDR3 runs to 12 residues. In nucleotides, the CDR3 is TGTGCCAGCAGCTCTAGTAATTCACCCCTCCACTTT. Translating gives CASSSSNSPLHF.

This clone was counted between two and nine times. CDR3 amino acids: CASSLGQGRTDTGELFF. In DNA, the CDR3 is TGTGCCAGCAGCTTAGGACAGGGAAGGACGGACACCGGGGAGCTGTTTTTT. This chain joins TRBV11-3 and TRBJ2-2; 7 bases agree with TRBD1. CDR3 length equals 17 residues. CDR1 is SGHNT, CDR2 YENEEA, per germline. Trimming removed 1 base from V and 3 bases from J; junction bases left unmatched: 8.

V is TRBV24-1 and J is TRBJ2-7; TRBD1 agrees at 10 bases. The CDR3 totals 15 residues. Trimming at V came to 4 bases and at J to 3 bases, leaving 5 bases not matched to a gene. Germline values: CDR1 KGHDR, CDR2 SFDVKD. For the CDR3, the DNA is TGTGCCACCAGTGACCCGGGACAGGGGATCTACGAGCAGTACTTC. It yields the protein CATSDPGQGIYEQYF.

The chain joins TRBV18 to TRBJ2-7; 7 positions agree with TRBD1. Trimming at V came to 5 bases and at J to 1 base, leaving 2 bases not matched to a gene. The germline gives CDR1 KGHSH, CDR2 LQKENI. The CDR3 covers 13 residues. CDR3 region: CASSLGQSYEQYF. For the CDR3, the DNA is TGTGCCAGCTCATTGGGACAGTCCTACGAGCAGTACTTC.

The chain combines TRBV4-3 with TRBJ2-3, with TRBD2 as a possible D gene (6 bases). This CDR3 spans 20 amino acids. The germline CDR1 and CDR2 sequences are LGHNA and YSLEER. V dropped 0 bases and J dropped 0 bases, with 22 bases sitting between them. The DNA of the CDR3 is TGCGCCAGCAGCCAAGATCCCAGGGACCTGGGGGGATCTAGCACAGATACGCAGTATTTT. It translates to CASSQDPRDLGGSSTDTQYF.

V gene TRBV29-1 combines with J gene TRBJ2-3; D perhaps matches TRBD2 (7 bases). There are 13 residues in the CDR3. Trimming stripped 4 bases from V and 5 bases from J, with 13 bases between. The germline gives CDR1 SQVTM, CDR2 ANQGSEA. In DNA form, the CDR3 reads TGCAGCGTTGGTCGGGGGGCTGTAGATACGCAGTATTTT. This codes for CSVGRGAVDTQYF.

Here the CDR3 DNA reads TGTGCCAGCAGCTTAGGACAGACACCGAACACTGAAGCTTTCTTT. It codes for CASSLGQTPNTEAFF. The chain recombines TRBV7-8 with TRBJ1-1; possibly TRBD1 for D (5 bases). From germline, CDR1 is SGHVS and CDR2 FQNEAQ. The ends were cut back, 1 base at V and 1 base at J, with 10 bases in the middle. The CDR3 has 15 amino acids.

This sequence joins TRBV20-1 and TRBJ2-3; 10 nucleotides align to TRBD1. This CDR3 region has 18 residues. J was trimmed by 0 bases and V by 3 bases; bases with no gene match: 12. Germline V lookup: CDR1 DFQATT, CDR2 SNEGSKA (reference sequence). The CDR3 sequence: CSASRQGASLPSTDTQYF. The CDR3 DNA reads as TGCAGTGCTAGTAGACAGGGGGCCTCTTTACCTAGCACAGATACGCAGTATTTT.

The chain recombines TRBV30 with TRBJ1-4; 7 positions match TRBD1. Per the germline V gene, CDR1 is GTSNPN and CDR2 is SVGIG (reference sequence). V dropped 0 bases and J dropped 7; count of bases not matched to a gene: 5. The CDR3 covers 14 residues. The CDR3 here is CAWSVGGASEKLFF. The DNA for the CDR3 is TGTGCCTGGAGTGTAGGGGGCGCAAGTGAAAAACTGTTTTTT.

The gene calls are TRBV7-9 and TRBJ1-4; 7 positions agree with TRBD1. V shed 6 bases and J 5 bases; nucleotides not matched to a gene: 9. The CDR3 loop spans 15 amino acids. Germline V gene sequence: CDR1 SEHNR, CDR2 FQNEAQ (reference sequence). The CDR3 is CASRLPETGNEKLFF. CDR3 nucleotide sequence: TGTGCCAGCAGACTTCCGGAGACAGGGAATGAAAAACTGTTTTTT.

The CDR3 loop reads CASSSRTGRAGSNEQFF. The CDR3 bases are TGTGCCAGCAGCTCCAGGACAGGGAGAGCGGGATCCAATGAGCAGTTCTTC. The chain recombines TRBV5-4 with TRBJ2-1; D may be TRBD1 (8 bases). The germline V gene has CDR1 SGHNT and CDR2 YYREEE (reference sequence). The ends were cut back, 3 bases at V and 6 bases at J, with 22 bases in the middle. The CDR3 loop spans 17 amino acids.

The chain couples TRBV3-1 (or the pseudogene TRBV3-2) to TRBJ2-2; possibly TRBD1 for D (6 bases). The V end was cut by 1 base, the J end by 5 bases, with 17 bases between. The germline V gene encodes CDR1 LGHDT and CDR2 YNNKEL (reference sequence). The CDR3 runs to 17 residues. The CDR3 bases are TGTGCCAGCAGCCAAGTCGTCAGGGTTACAGGGACCGGGGAGCTGTTTTTT. Its translation is CASSQVVRVTGTGELFF.

The rearrangement joins TRBV3-1 (or the pseudogene TRBV3-2) to TRBJ2-5, with 13 positions matching TRBD2. The CDR3 runs 17 residues. Germline CDR1 reads LGHDT; CDR2 reads YNNKEL (reference sequence). V shed 3 bases and J 5 bases; nucleotides not matched to a gene: 9. CDR3 DNA sequence: TGTGCCAGCAGCCAGGGCCGACTAGCGGGAGGAAGGGAGACCCAGTACTTC. Encoded protein: CASSQGRLAGGRETQYF.

The chain employs TRBV7-9 and TRBJ2-3; D unclear. Germline values: CDR1 SEHNR, CDR2 FQNEAQ (reference sequence). Trimming took 3 bases from V and 5 from J, leaving 6 bases between them. The CDR3 is 12 amino acids. CDR3 region: CASSFSQDTQYF. CDR3 sequence (DNA): TGTGCCAGCAGCTTCTCACAAGATACGCAGTATTTT.

The sample holds one count of this clone. This chain joins TRBV11-2 and TRBJ1-2, with TRBD1 matching 9 bases. This CDR3 has 14 residues. CDR1 SGHAT and CDR2 FQNNGV come from the germline V gene. V dropped 5 bases and J dropped 2; count of bases not matched to a gene: 3. The CDR3 DNA is TGTGCCAGCAGCACGGGACAGGGAAACTATGGCTACACCTTC. This codes for CASSTGQGNYGYTF.

The rearrangement joins TRBV9 to TRBJ2-3, with a possible D match to TRBD1 (6 bases). Trimming pared 0 bases from V and 1 base from J, leaving 9 bases between. The germline gives CDR1 SGDLS, CDR2 YYNGEE. This CDR3 comprises 15 residues. CDR3 in DNA: TGTGCCAGCAGCGTAGCTGGGACACGCACAGATACGCAGTATTTT. Translation gives CASSVAGTRTDTQYF.

This chain links TRBV30 with TRBJ1-5, with a possible D match to TRBD1 (6 bases). Germline V gene sequence: CDR1 GTSNPN, CDR2 SVGIG (reference sequence). The CDR3 is 12 amino acids. Trimming took 3 bases from V and 9 from J, leaving 12 bases between them. CDR3 in amino acids: CAWSRGAGPQHF. The CDR3 DNA reads as TGTGCCTGGAGCCGGGGGGCAGGGCCCCAGCATTTT.

V is TRBV2 and J is TRBJ2-7, with D tentatively TRBD1 (5 bases). This CDR3 spans 15 amino acids. Germline V gives CDR1 SNHLY, CDR2 FYNNEI. V shed 1 base and J shed 4 bases, with 14 bases lying between them. CDR3 nucleotides: TGTGCCAGCAGTGAAGACGGCAGGGCGAAATACGAGCAGTACTTC. This codes for CASSEDGRAKYEQYF.